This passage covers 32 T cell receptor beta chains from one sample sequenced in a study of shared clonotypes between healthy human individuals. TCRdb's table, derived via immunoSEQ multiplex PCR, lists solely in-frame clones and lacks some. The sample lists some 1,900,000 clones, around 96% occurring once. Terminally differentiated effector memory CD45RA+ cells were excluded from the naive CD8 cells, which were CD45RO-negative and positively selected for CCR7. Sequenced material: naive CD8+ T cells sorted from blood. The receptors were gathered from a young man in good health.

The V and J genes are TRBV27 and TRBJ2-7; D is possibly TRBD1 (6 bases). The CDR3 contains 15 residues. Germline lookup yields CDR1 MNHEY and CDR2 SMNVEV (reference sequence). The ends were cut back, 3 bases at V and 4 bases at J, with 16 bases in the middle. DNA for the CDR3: TGTGCCAGCAGTTTTACCGGGACACCCGTTTACGAGCAGTACTTC. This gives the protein CASSFTGTPVYEQYF.

The CDR3 region has the DNA TGCAGCGTTGTTTGGGAGGGGACAGGTCCCTACAATGAGCAGTTCTTC. Its protein product is CSVVWEGTGPYNEQFF. This rearrangement joins TRBV29-1 to TRBJ2-1; a weak D match, TRBD1 (8 bases). Between the trimmed V and J ends, which lost 4 bases and 2 bases, there was a span of 18 bases. Per germline, CDR1 SQVTM and CDR2 ANQGSEA. The CDR3 runs to 16 residues.

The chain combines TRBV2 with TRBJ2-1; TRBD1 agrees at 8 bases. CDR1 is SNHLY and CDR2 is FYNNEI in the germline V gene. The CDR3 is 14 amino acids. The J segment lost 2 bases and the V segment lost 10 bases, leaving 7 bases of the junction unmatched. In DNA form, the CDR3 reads TGTGCCATTTCGGACAGGGTAACCTACAATGAGCAGTTCTTC. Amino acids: CAISDRVTYNEQFF.

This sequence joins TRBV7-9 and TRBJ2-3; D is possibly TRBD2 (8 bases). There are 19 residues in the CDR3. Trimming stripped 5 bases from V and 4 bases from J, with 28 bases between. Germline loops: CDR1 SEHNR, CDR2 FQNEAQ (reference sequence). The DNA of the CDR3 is TGTGCCAGCAGCCTCACAGACAGGGTTGATTTCGGGGGGGCAGATACGCAGTATTTT. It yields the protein CASSLTDRVDFGGADTQYF.

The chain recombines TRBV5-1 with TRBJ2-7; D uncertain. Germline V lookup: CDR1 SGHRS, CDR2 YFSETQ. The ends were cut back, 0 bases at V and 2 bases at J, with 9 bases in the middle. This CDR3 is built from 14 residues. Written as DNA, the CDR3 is TGCGCCAGCAGCTTGGGGGCGGAAACCTACGAGCAGTACTTC. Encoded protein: CASSLGAETYEQYF.

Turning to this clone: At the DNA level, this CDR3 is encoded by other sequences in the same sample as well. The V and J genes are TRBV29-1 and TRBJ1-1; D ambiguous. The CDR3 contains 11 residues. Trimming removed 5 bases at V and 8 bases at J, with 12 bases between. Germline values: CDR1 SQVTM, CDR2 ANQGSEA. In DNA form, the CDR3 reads TGCAGCGTTCGGGGAGGAGCCGAAGCTTTCTTT. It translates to CSVRGGAEAFF.

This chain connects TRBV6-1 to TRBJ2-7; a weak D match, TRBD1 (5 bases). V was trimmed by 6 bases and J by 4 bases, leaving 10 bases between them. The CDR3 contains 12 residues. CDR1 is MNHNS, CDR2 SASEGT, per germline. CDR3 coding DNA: TGTGCCAGCAGAGATACAGGTTACGAGCAGTACTTC. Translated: CASRDTGYEQYF.

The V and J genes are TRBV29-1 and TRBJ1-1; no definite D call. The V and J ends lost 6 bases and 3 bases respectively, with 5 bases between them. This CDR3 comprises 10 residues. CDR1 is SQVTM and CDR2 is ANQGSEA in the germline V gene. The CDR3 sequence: CSVMDTEAFF. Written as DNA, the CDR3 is TGCAGCGTCATGGACACTGAAGCTTTCTTT.

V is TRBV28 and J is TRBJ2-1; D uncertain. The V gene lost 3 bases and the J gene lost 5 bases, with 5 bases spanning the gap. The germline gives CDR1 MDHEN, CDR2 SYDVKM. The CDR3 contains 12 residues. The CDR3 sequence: CASSFGNNEQFF. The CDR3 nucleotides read TGTGCCAGCAGTTTCGGAAACAATGAGCAGTTCTTC.

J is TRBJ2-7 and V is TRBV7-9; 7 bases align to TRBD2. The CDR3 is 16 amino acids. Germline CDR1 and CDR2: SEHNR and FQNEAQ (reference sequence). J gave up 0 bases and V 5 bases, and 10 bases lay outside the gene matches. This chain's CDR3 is CASSAGGGRDSYEQYF. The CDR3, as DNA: TGTGCCAGCAGCGCCGGCGGGGGACGGGACTCCTACGAGCAGTACTTC.

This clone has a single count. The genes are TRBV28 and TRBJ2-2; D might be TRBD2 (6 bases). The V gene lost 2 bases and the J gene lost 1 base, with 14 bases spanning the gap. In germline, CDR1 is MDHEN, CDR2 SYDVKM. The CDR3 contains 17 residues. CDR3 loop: CASSLGIPGENTGELFF. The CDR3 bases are TGTGCCAGCAGTTTAGGCATACCGGGGGAGAACACCGGGGAGCTGTTTTTT.

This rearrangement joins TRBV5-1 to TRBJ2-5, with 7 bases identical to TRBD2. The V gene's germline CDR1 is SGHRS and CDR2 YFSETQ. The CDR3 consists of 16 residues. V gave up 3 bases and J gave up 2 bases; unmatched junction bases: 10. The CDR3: CASSSASGGSQETQYF. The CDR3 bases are TGCGCCAGCAGCTCGGCTAGCGGCGGGTCACAAGAGACCCAGTACTTC.

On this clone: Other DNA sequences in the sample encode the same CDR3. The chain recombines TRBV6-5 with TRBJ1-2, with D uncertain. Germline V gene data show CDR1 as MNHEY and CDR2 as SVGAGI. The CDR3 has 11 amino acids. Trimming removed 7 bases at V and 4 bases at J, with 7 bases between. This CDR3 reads CASTDSYGYTF. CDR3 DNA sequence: TGTGCCAGCACTGACTCCTATGGCTACACCTTC.

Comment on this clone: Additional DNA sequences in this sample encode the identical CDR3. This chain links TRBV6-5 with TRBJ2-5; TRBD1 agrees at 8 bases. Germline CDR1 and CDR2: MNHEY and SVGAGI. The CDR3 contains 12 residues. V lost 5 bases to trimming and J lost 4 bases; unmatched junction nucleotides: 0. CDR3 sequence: CASSDRGETQYF. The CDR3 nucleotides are TGTGCCAGCAGTGACAGGGGAGAGACCCAGTACTTC.

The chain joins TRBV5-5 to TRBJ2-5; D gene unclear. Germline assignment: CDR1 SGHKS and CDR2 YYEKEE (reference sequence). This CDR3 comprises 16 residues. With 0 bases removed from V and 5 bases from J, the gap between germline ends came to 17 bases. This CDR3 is CASSLGLGSSVETQYF. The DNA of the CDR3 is TGTGCCAGCAGCTTGGGGCTAGGAAGTAGTGTGGAGACCCAGTACTTC.

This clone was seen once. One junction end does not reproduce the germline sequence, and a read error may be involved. CDR3 in amino acids: CASSFTAKYGYTF. The CDR3 nucleotides read TGTGCCAGCAGTTTCACAGCTAAGTATGGCTACACCTTC. This chain uses TRBV6-5 with TRBJ1-2, with D hard to call. The CDR3 is 13 amino acids. Germline CDR1 MNHEY, CDR2 SVGAGI.

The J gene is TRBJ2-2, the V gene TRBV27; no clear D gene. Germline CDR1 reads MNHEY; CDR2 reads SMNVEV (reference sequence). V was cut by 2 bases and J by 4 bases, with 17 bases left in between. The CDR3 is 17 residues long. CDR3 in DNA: TGTGCCAGCAGTTTAAATGTCGGCGATAGTGGCACCGGGGAGCTGTTTTTT. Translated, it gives CASSLNVGDSGTGELFF.

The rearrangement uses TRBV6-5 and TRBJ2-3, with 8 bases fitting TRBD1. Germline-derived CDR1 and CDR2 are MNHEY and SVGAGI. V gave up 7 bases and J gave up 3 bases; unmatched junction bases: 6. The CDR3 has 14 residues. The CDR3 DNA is TGTGCCAGCACCCAGACAGGGGAGACAGATACGCAGTATTTT. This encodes CASTQTGETDTQYF.

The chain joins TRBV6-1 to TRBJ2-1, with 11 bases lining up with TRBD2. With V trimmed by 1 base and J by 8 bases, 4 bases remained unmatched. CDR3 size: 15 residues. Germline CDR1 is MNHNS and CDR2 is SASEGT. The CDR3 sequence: CASSEETSGNYEQFF. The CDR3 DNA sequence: TGTGCCAGCAGTGAAGAGACTAGCGGGAATTATGAGCAGTTCTTC.

CDR3 sequence (DNA): TGCGCCAGCAGCCAAGACCAGCGGCTTAACAATGAGCAGTTCTTC. It codes for CASSQDQRLNNEQFF. The chain has TRBV4-3 and TRBJ2-1; weak D call: TRBD2 (5 bases). V dropped 0 bases and J dropped 5 bases, with 11 bases sitting between them. The CDR3 sequence is 15 residues long. Germline CDR1 is LGHNA and CDR2 is YSLEER.

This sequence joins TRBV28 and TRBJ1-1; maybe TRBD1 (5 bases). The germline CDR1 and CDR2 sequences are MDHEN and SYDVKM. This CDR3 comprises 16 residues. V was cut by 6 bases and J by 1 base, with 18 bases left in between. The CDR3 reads CASSPGGWGGNTEAFF. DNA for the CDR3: TGTGCCAGCAGCCCGGGGGGTTGGGGTGGGAACACTGAAGCTTTCTTT.

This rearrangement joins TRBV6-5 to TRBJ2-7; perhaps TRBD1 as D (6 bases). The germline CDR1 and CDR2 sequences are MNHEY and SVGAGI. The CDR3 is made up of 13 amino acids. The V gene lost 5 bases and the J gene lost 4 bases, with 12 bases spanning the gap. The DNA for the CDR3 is TGTGCCAGCAGTCAGGACAGTACATACGAGCAGTACTTC. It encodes CASSQDSTYEQYF.

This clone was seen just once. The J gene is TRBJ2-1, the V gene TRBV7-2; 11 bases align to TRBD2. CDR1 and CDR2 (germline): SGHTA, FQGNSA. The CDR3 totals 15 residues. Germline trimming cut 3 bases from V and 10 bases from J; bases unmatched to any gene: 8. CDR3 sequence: CASSFSSGGAGEQFF. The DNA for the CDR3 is TGTGCCAGCAGCTTTAGTAGCGGGGGGGCAGGAGAGCAGTTCTTC.

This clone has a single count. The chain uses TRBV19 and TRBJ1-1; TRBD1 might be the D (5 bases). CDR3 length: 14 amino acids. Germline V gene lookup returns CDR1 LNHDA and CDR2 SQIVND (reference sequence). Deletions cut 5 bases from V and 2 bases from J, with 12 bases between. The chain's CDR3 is CASSGGPLNTEAFF. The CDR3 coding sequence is TGTGCCAGTAGTGGGGGACCGTTAAACACTGAAGCTTTCTTT. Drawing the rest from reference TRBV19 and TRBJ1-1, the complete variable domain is DGGITQSPKYLFRKEGQNVTLSCEQNLNHDAMYWYRQDPGQGLRLIYYSQIVNDFQKGDIAEGYSVSREKKESFPLTVTSAQKNPTAFYLCASSGGPLNTEAFFGQGTRLTVV.

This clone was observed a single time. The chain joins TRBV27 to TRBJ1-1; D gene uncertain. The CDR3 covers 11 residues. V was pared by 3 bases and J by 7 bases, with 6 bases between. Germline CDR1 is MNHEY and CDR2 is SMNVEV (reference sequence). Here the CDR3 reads CASSFGGEAFF. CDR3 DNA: TGTGCCAGCAGTTTTGGAGGTGAAGCTTTCTTT.

CDR3 nucleotide sequence: TGCAGCGTTGAAGATCCCCCAGGCGGGAGGGAGTACAATGAGCAGTTCTTC. It is translated as CSVEDPPGGREYNEQFF. The gene calls are TRBV29-1 and TRBJ2-1; 9 bases match TRBD2. From germline, CDR1 is SQVTM and CDR2 ANQGSEA. The CDR3 contains 17 residues. The trim removed 0 bases at V and 4 bases at J, leaving 10 bases unmatched.

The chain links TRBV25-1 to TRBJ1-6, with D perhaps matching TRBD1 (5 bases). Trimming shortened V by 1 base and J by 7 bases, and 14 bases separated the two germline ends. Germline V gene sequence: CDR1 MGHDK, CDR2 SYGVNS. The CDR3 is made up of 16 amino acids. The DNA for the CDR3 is TGTGCCAGCAGTGAATGGGGAGGGGAGGGCAATTCACCCCTCCACTTT. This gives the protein CASSEWGGEGNSPLHF.

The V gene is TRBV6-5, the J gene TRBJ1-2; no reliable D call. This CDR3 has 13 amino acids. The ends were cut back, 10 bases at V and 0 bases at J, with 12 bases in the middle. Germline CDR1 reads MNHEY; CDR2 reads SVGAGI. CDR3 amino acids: CATKGSANYGYTF. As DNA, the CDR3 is TGTGCCACCAAGGGTTCAGCTAACTATGGCTACACCTTC.

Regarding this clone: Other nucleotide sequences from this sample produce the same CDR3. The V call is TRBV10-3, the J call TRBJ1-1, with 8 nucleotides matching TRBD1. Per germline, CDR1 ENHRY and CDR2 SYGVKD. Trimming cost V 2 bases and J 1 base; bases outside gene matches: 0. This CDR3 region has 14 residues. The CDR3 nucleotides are TGTGCCATCAGTGAGACAGGGGGGAACACTGAAGCTTTCTTT. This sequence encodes CAISETGGNTEAFF.

The CDR3 here is CASTGQSYEQYF. The CDR3, as DNA: TGTGCCAGCACGGGACAGAGCTACGAGCAGTACTTC. The chain recombines TRBV6-5 with TRBJ2-7, with 7 bases matching TRBD1. The CDR3 totals 12 residues. The germline V gene encodes CDR1 MNHEY and CDR2 SVGAGI. Trimming removed 7 bases from V and 3 bases from J; junction bases left unmatched: 3.

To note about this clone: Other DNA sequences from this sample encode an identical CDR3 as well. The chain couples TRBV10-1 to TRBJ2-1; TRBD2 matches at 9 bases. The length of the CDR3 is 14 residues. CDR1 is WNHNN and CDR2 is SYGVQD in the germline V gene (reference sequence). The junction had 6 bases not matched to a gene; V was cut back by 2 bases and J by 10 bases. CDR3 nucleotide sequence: TGCGCCAGCAGTGAGGGCACTAGCGGGTACGAGCAGTTCTTC. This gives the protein CASSEGTSGYEQFF.

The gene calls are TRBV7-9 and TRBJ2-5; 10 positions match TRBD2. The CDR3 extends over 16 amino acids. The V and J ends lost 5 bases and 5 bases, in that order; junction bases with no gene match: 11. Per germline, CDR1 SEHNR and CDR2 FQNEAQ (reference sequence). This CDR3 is CASSGSGGLATETQYF. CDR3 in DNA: TGTGCCAGCAGCGGGAGTGGGGGACTAGCGACGGAGACCCAGTACTTC. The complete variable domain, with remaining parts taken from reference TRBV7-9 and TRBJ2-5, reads DTGVSQNPRHKITKRGQNVTFRCDPISEHNRLYWYRQTLGQGPEFLTYFQNEAQLEKSRLLSDRFSAERPKGSFSTLEIQRTEQGDSAMYLCASSGSGGLATETQYFGPGTRLLVL.